This T cell receptor (beta chain) emerged from a study of T cells in Graves' hyperthyroidism and ophthalmopathy. Study information: Peripheral blood was obtained at initial diagnosis, preceding any treatment.

The germline gives CDR1 SNHLY, CDR2 FYNNEI. Trimming pared 6 bases from V and 4 bases from J, leaving 19 bases between. CDR3 length: 16 amino acids. RNA transcripts yielded amplified TCR beta CDR3 regions. HTBI primers were employed in a first-round RT-PCR of the TCR CDR3. Via MiXCR, TCRdb re-called the multiplex PCR reads, giving one row per CDR3 protein. This table has about 250,000 distinct CDR3 sequences, approximately 24% appearing once. A 10 ml volume of fresh peripheral blood provided the PBMCs. Notes on the study in general: Within blood appeared most thyroid clonotypes that had expanded above 0.001. Ophthalmopathy onset followed model prediction by a median about 6.5 months.

This clonotype was counted a single time. No antigen is known for it. This rearrangement joins TRBV2 to TRBJ2-4; the D is unclear. This sequence was found in a woman aged 40 to 50 with Graves' ophthalmopathy. The material sequenced was blood. CDR3 amino acids: CASRVGNVGSKNIQYF. The CDR3 DNA follows: TGTGCCAGCAGGGTGGGGAACGTCGGGTCAAAAAACATTCAGTACTTC. Variable domain in full (rest from reference TRBV2 and TRBJ2-4): EPEVTQTPSHQVTQMGQEVILRCVPISNHLYFYWYRQILGQKVEFLVSFYNNEISEKSEIFDDQFSVERPDGSNFTLKIRSTKLEDSAMYFCASRVGNVGSKNIQYFGAGTRLSVL.